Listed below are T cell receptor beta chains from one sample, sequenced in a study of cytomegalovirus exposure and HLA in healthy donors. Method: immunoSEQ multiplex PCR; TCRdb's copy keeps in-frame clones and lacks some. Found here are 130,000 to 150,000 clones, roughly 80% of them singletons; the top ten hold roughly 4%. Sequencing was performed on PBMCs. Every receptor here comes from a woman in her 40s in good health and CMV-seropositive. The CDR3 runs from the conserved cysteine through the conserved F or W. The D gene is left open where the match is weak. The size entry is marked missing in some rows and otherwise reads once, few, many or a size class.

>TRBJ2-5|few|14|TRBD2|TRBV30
CAWSWTSGQETQYF
TGTGCCTGGAGCTGGACTAGTGGGCAAGAGACCCAGTACTTC
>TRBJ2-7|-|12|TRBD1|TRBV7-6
CASGQGLYEQYF
TGTGCCAGCGGACAGGGACTCTACGAGCAGTACTTC
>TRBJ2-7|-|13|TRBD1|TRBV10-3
CAIRGTGDYEQYF
TGTGCCATCAGAGGGACAGGGGACTACGAGCAGTACTTC
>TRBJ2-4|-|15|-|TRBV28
CASSSPPGAKNIQYF
TGTGCCAGCAGTAGCCCCCCTGGAGCCAAAAACATTCAGTACTTC
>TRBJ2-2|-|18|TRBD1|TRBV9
CASSVGLGDRGKTGELFF
TGTGCCAGCAGCGTAGGATTGGGGGACAGGGGGAAGACCGGGGAGCTGTTTTTT
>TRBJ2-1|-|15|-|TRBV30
CAWSGRLSGKNEQFF
TGTGCCTGGAGTGGACGGCTTTCGGGAAAGAATGAGCAGTTCTTC
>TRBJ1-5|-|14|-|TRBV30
CAWSATDFHQPQHF
TGTGCCTGGAGTGCGACAGACTTCCATCAGCCCCAGCATTTT
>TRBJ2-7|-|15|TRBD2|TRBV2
CASRTLAGASYEQYF
TGTGCCAGCAGGACCCTAGCGGGGGCCTCCTACGAGCAGTACTTC
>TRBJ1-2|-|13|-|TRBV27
CASSLTLSYGYTF
TGTGCCAGCAGTTTAACCCTATCCTATGGCTACACCTTC
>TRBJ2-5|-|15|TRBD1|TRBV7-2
CASSSAGTGSGTQYF
TGTGCCAGCAGCTCCGCCGGGACAGGATCTGGGACCCAGTACTTC